The rows below give T cell receptor beta chains drawn from one sample of a study of shared clonotypes between healthy human individuals. The repertoire was sequenced with immunoSEQ multiplex PCR; TCRdb's copy has only in-frame clones and lacks some. This table has approximately 2.5 million clones, 90% to 95% appearing once. Sequencing was done on a sample of naive CD4+ T cells sorted from blood. These receptors were collected from a man aged 18 to 30 in good health. CDR3s include the opening cysteine and the closing phenylalanine or tryptophan. A D gene is named only where the DNA matches it firmly.

v_gene: TRBV6-1; j_gene: TRBJ1-2; d_gene: NA; CDR3nt: TGTGCCAGCAGTGAAGCGCTAACGCCGGCGAGGGGCTACACCTTC; CDR3aa: CASSEALTPARGYTF
v_gene: TRBV19; j_gene: TRBJ1-1; d_gene: TRBD1; CDR3nt: TGTGCCAGTAGTATCGAGGGGGCGGACACTGAAGCTTTCTTT; CDR3aa: CASSIEGADTEAFF
v_gene: TRBV6-5; j_gene: TRBJ2-7; d_gene: NA; CDR3nt: TGTGCCAGCAGTTTACAGGGTACGGGGTCCTACGAGCAGTACTTC; CDR3aa: CASSLQGTGSYEQYF
v_gene: TRBV6-5; j_gene: TRBJ2-7; d_gene: NA; CDR3nt: TGTGCCAGCACCCTCCAGGGATCCCACGAGCAGTACTTC; CDR3aa: CASTLQGSHEQYF
v_gene: TRBV7-9; j_gene: TRBJ2-3; d_gene: TRBD2; CDR3nt: TGTGCCAGCAGCCAGGGACTAGCGGGTGGAGCAGATACGCAGTATTTT; CDR3aa: CASSQGLAGGADTQYF
v_gene: TRBV5-1; j_gene: TRBJ2-7; d_gene: TRBD1; CDR3nt: TGCGCCAGCAGCACGGGACAGGAGCACGAGCAGTACTTC; CDR3aa: CASSTGQEHEQYF
v_gene: TRBV29-1; j_gene: TRBJ2-7; d_gene: TRBD1; CDR3nt: TGCAGCGTAGACAGGGGAAGCAACGAGCAGTACTTC; CDR3aa: CSVDRGSNEQYF
v_gene: TRBV4-1; j_gene: TRBJ2-5; d_gene: NA; CDR3nt: TGCGCCAGCAGCCAGGCGGGGGCACGAGAGACCCAGTACTTC; CDR3aa: CASSQAGARETQYF
v_gene: TRBV30; j_gene: TRBJ2-3; d_gene: TRBD1; CDR3nt: TGTGCCTGGACCCAGGGGGACGCAGATACGCAGTATTTT; CDR3aa: CAWTQGDADTQYF
v_gene: TRBV11-2; j_gene: TRBJ2-7; d_gene: TRBD2; CDR3nt: TGTGCCAGGTTATCGGGACTAACCTACGAGCAGTACTTC; CDR3aa: CARLSGLTYEQYF
v_gene: TRBV5-1; j_gene: TRBJ2-2; d_gene: NA; CDR3nt: TGCGCCAGCAGCTTCAAGGGGTCGAATACCGGGGAGCTGTTTTTT; CDR3aa: CASSFKGSNTGELFF